This entry lists 27 T cell receptor beta chains sequenced from one sample in a study of blood T cell repertoires in COVID-19. Profiling relied on immunoSEQ multiplex PCR, and the TCRdb table lists in-frame clones only, not all of them. The table records 200,000 or so clones, 80% to 90% of them present only once. Sequencing was carried out using peripheral blood. The receptors shown here come from a woman aged 60-75 years who had recovered from COVID-19.

This clone appeared a single time. This rearrangement joins TRBV5-4 to TRBJ2-2; possible D gene TRBD2, 5 bases. V dropped 0 bases and J dropped 3 bases, with 15 bases sitting between them. The CDR3 spans 17 residues. Germline lookup yields CDR1 SGHNT and CDR2 YYREEE (reference sequence). CDR3 protein: CASSLAGGPRDTGELFF. In nucleotides, the CDR3 is TGTGCCAGCAGCTTGGCCGGCGGGCCGCGAGACACCGGGGAGCTGTTTTTT.

The V and J genes are TRBV11-3 and TRBJ2-1, with D perhaps TRBD1 (5 bases). Per the germline V gene, CDR1 is SGHNT and CDR2 is YENEEA. This CDR3 is built from 14 residues. V lost 2 bases to trimming and J lost 0 bases, with 5 bases between them. The CDR3 sequence: CASSLQGSYNEQFF. The CDR3 coding sequence is TGTGCCAGCAGCTTACAGGGCTCCTACAATGAGCAGTTCTTC.

V gene TRBV30 combines with J gene TRBJ1-1, with TRBD1 matching 10 bases. V lost 4 bases to trimming and J lost 3 bases; unmatched junction nucleotides: 17. CDR1 and CDR2 (germline): GTSNPN, SVGIG (reference sequence). There are 18 residues in the CDR3. CDR3 protein: CAWTISTRTGGIHTEAFF. For the CDR3, the DNA is TGTGCCTGGACCATATCAACTCGGACAGGGGGGATCCACACTGAAGCTTTCTTT.

V and J are TRBV19 and TRBJ1-1, with 9 bases fitting TRBD1. The CDR3 is 13 amino acids. Per germline, CDR1 LNHDA and CDR2 SQIVND (reference sequence). V dropped 11 bases and J dropped 5; count of bases not matched to a gene: 9. CDR3 loop: CACEQGARTEAFF. The CDR3 DNA reads as TGTGCCTGCGAACAGGGGGCCCGGACTGAAGCTTTCTTT.

The V and J genes are TRBV19 and TRBJ2-5; D is perhaps TRBD1 (6 bases). Per the germline V gene, CDR1 is LNHDA and CDR2 is SQIVND (reference sequence). The CDR3 runs to 14 residues. V lost 5 bases and J 6 bases, leaving 16 bases between the germline ends. The CDR3 coding sequence is TGTGCCAGTAGTCAACAGGGATTTGGACAGACCCAGTACTTC. Translation: CASSQQGFGQTQYF.

V is TRBV14 and J is TRBJ1-2; D is uncertain. The germline V gene has CDR1 SGHDN and CDR2 FVKESK. V gave up 1 base and J gave up 2 bases, with 5 bases separating them. The CDR3 runs 13 residues. CDR3 in amino acids: CASSQVRNYGYTF. In nucleotides, the CDR3 is TGTGCCAGCAGCCAAGTACGGAACTATGGCTACACCTTC.

This chain links TRBV30 with TRBJ2-7; D may be TRBD2 (5 bases). Per the germline V gene, CDR1 is GTSNPN and CDR2 is SVGIG (reference sequence). Trimming took off 0 bases at V and 0 bases at J, with 15 bases between the two ends. This CDR3 contains 16 residues. The CDR3 loop is CAWSVSASSSSYEQYF. CDR3 in DNA: TGTGCCTGGAGTGTTTCGGCTAGCTCAAGCTCCTACGAGCAGTACTTC. Together with reference TRBV30 and TRBJ2-7, the CDR3 gives the full variable domain: SQTIHQWPATLVQPVGSPLSLECTVEGTSNPNLYWYRQAAGRGLQLLFYSVGIGQISSEVPQNLSASRPQDRQFILSSKKLLLSDSGFYLCAWSVSASSSSYEQYFGPGTRLTVT.

This clone was found a few times. The J gene is TRBJ1-2, the V gene TRBV7-9, with TRBD1 identical over 10 bases. Germline assignment: CDR1 SEHNR and CDR2 FQNEAQ (reference sequence). The CDR3 length is 12 residues. With 5 bases clipped from V and 10 bases from J, the junction kept 4 bases outside the gene matches. The CDR3 nucleotides read TGTGCCAGCAGCCTAGGACAGGGGGACTACACCTTC. Translated, it gives CASSLGQGDYTF.

The table lists this clone with a few counts. The chain uses TRBV6-5 and TRBJ1-2; the match to TRBD1 covers 8 bases. J lost 5 bases, V lost 6 bases, and 2 bases had no gene match. Per the germline V gene, CDR1 is MNHEY and CDR2 is SVGAGI. This CDR3 is 12 amino acids long. Written as DNA, the CDR3 is TGTGCCAGCAGGGGACAGGAATATGGCTACACCTTC. It yields the protein CASRGQEYGYTF.

The V and J genes are TRBV9 and TRBJ2-3; tentative D call: TRBD1 (5 bases). The CDR3 has 16 amino acids. The germline V gene has CDR1 SGDLS and CDR2 YYNGEE. The germline V and J ends were trimmed by 0 bases and 5 bases, with 16 bases remaining between them. This CDR3 reads CASSVGGLEAIDTQYF. CDR3 DNA sequence: TGTGCCAGCAGCGTAGGGGGCTTAGAGGCCATAGATACGCAGTATTTT. The whole variable domain, remainder taken from reference TRBV9 and TRBJ2-3, is DSGVTQTPKHLITATGQRVTLRCSPRSGDLSVYWYQQSLDQGLQFLIQYYNGEERAKGNILERFSAQQFPDLHSELNLSSLELGDSALYFCASSVGGLEAIDTQYFGPGTRLTVL.

The chain is built from TRBV6-5 and TRBJ2-3, with a weak D call TRBD2 (5 bases). Trimming shortened V by 8 bases and J by 2 bases, and 11 bases separated the two germline ends. CDR1 and CDR2 from the germline V gene are MNHEY and SVGAGI. The CDR3 contains 13 residues. Here the CDR3 reads CASQDSSTDTQYF. CDR3 nucleotide sequence: TGTGCCAGCCAGGACTCCTCCACAGATACGCAGTATTTT.

The chain links TRBV9 to TRBJ1-2, with D perhaps matching TRBD1 (6 bases). V dropped 4 bases and J dropped 4 bases, with 11 bases sitting between them. This CDR3 spans 13 amino acids. Germline V gives CDR1 SGDLS, CDR2 YYNGEE. The CDR3: CASSQTGIYGYTF. CDR3 in DNA: TGTGCCAGCAGCCAAACAGGGATCTATGGCTACACCTTC.

V gene TRBV5-1 combines with J gene TRBJ2-5; D gene uncertain. Per germline, CDR1 SGHRS and CDR2 YFSETQ. Between the trimmed V and J ends, which lost 1 base and 5 bases, there was a span of 12 bases. This CDR3 is built from 14 residues. As DNA, the CDR3 is TGCGCCAGCAGCTTGTATAGAGGTCGGGAGACCCAGTACTTC. This gives the protein CASSLYRGRETQYF.

For this clone: The conserved phenylalanine or tryptophan normally closing the CDR3 is absent here, so this likely arose from a read error. The DNA is left out, because the CDR3 cannot be placed on it with certainty; the CDR3 is given as TCRdb lists it. The V and J genes are TRBV4-1 and TRBJ1-1. The germline V gene has CDR1 MGHRA and CDR2 YSYEKL. The CDR3 numbers 12 amino acids, ends counted. CDR3 sequence reads: CASSQDLEGLVL.

The J gene is TRBJ1-2, the V gene TRBV10-2; TRBD1 matches at 8 bases. Germline V gene data show CDR1 as WSHSY and CDR2 as SAAADI. The CDR3 consists of 14 residues. V trimming: 8 bases; J trimming: 4 bases; junction bases outside the gene matches: 9. CDR3 sequence reads: CASSDRGAPYGYTF. DNA for the CDR3: TGCGCCAGCTCCGACAGGGGCGCACCCTATGGCTACACCTTC.

The chain uses TRBV18 and TRBJ2-6; D is possibly TRBD1 (5 bases). The CDR3 has 16 amino acids. From germline, CDR1 is KGHSH and CDR2 LQKENI. Trimming removed 4 bases at V and 2 bases at J, with 12 bases between. The CDR3 reads CASSLLGETGANVLTF. The CDR3 DNA reads TGTGCCAGCTCACTTTTAGGGGAAACTGGGGCCAACGTCCTGACTTTC.

The rearrangement uses TRBV12-3 or TRBV12-4 and TRBJ2-1; D is uncertain. The CDR3 runs 13 residues. V lost 8 bases and J 1 base, leaving 9 bases between the germline ends. CDR3 nucleotide sequence: TGTGCCAGCTGTTCGGGTTCCTACAATGAGCAGTTCTTC. As protein: CASCSGSYNEQFF.

The sample holds a few counts of this clone. A single base separates this from a much larger clone, so it may be a read error. The sample contains more than one DNA sequence encoding this CDR3. V gene TRBV7-3 combines with J gene TRBJ2-1; D is unclear. Germline CDR1 is SGHTA and CDR2 is FQGTGA. Trimming pared 2 bases from V and 5 bases from J, leaving 7 bases between. The CDR3 loop spans 13 amino acids. The CDR3 region has the DNA TGTGCCAGCAGCTTAGGCCAGAACAATGAGCAGTTCTTC. Amino acids: CASSLGQNNEQFF.

The chain is built from TRBV11-2 and TRBJ1-3; D is undetermined. From germline, CDR1 is SGHAT and CDR2 FQNNGV. The ends were cut back, 5 bases at V and 10 bases at J, with 21 bases in the middle. The CDR3 totals 15 residues. CDR3 residues: CASSVSVAGVRTIYF. The DNA for the CDR3 is TGTGCCAGCAGCGTCTCAGTAGCGGGTGTGAGGACCATATATTTT. Full variable domain (outside the CDR3, taken from reference TRBV11-2 and TRBJ1-3): EAGVAQSPRYKIIEKRQSVAFWCNPISGHATLYWYQQILGQGPKLLIQFQNNGVVDDSQLPKDRFSAERLKGVDSTLKIQPAKLEDSAVYLCASSVSVAGVRTIYFGEGSWLTVV.

In its sample, this clone was seen once. The chain links TRBV9 to TRBJ1-1; 7 bases are shared with TRBD1. The CDR3 length is 14 residues. CDR1 and CDR2 (germline): SGDLS, YYNGEE. V lost 0 bases, J lost 10 bases, and 9 bases stayed unmatched. The CDR3 DNA reads as TGTGCCAGCAGCGTAGAGGGACAGTCCGCGAGAGCTTTCTTT. It is translated as CASSVEGQSARAFF.

This chain links TRBV2 with TRBJ2-5; TRBD1 matches 10 bases. The CDR3 contains 15 residues. Germline V gene lookup returns CDR1 SNHLY and CDR2 FYNNEI. Trimming at V came to 4 bases and at J to 5 bases, leaving 7 bases not matched to a gene. CDR3 amino acids: CASSVVGQGRETQYF. In DNA, the CDR3 is TGTGCCAGCAGTGTGGTGGGACAGGGGAGGGAGACCCAGTACTTC.

The rearrangement uses TRBV6-5 and TRBJ1-1; the match to TRBD1 covers 7 bases. Germline V gene lookup returns CDR1 MNHEY and CDR2 SVGAGI. The junction had 7 bases not matched to a gene; V was cut back by 7 bases and J by 2 bases. This CDR3 contains 14 residues. CDR3 coding DNA: TGTGCCAGCAAATTAGACAGGGTTAACACTGAAGCTTTCTTT. It specifies CASKLDRVNTEAFF.

The rearrangement links TRBV4-3 to TRBJ2-7; D uncertain. V shed 0 bases and J shed 3 bases, with 6 bases lying between them. CDR1 and CDR2 (germline): LGHNA, YSLEER. The CDR3 sequence is 13 residues long. CDR3 sequence reads: CASSQEVSYEQYF. The CDR3 DNA follows: TGCGCCAGCAGCCAAGAGGTGAGCTACGAGCAGTACTTC.

This chain joins TRBV9 and TRBJ1-3; perhaps TRBD1 as D (5 bases). From germline, CDR1 is SGDLS and CDR2 YYNGEE. The germline V and J ends were trimmed by 0 bases and 0 bases, with 16 bases remaining between them. The CDR3 is made up of 18 amino acids. CDR3 loop: CASSVAGGFGGSGNTIYF. CDR3 nucleotide sequence: TGTGCCAGCAGCGTAGCGGGTGGGTTCGGGGGCTCTGGAAACACCATATATTTT.

The chain has TRBV10-3 and TRBJ1-1; 9 bases are a match to TRBD1. This CDR3 has 13 amino acids. From germline, CDR1 is ENHRY and CDR2 SYGVKD. The V and J ends lost 5 bases and 3 bases, in that order; junction bases with no gene match: 1. CDR3 DNA: TGTGCCATCAGTCGGACAGGGGACACTGAAGCTTTCTTT. This sequence encodes CAISRTGDTEAFF.

This sequence joins TRBV6-2 or TRBV6-3 and TRBJ1-3; no reliable D call. The germline gives CDR1 MNHEY, CDR2 SVGEGT. V shed 7 bases and J shed 4 bases, with 8 bases lying between them. CDR3 length equals 12 residues. The CDR3 loop reads CASTPGGNTIYF. In DNA, the CDR3 is TGTGCCAGCACCCCCGGGGGAAACACCATATATTTT.

The chain recombines TRBV6-1 with TRBJ1-4; possible D gene TRBD1, 5 bases. Germline V gives CDR1 MNHNS, CDR2 SASEGT. Trimming took off 1 base at V and 2 bases at J, with 8 bases between the two ends. This CDR3 is built from 15 residues. The CDR3 here is CASSEGQGTNEKLFF. CDR3 nucleotides: TGTGCCAGCAGTGAAGGGCAGGGTACTAATGAAAAACTGTTTTTT.